Listed here are 15 T cell receptor beta chains from one sample, sequenced in a study of blood T cell repertoires in COVID-19. The method was immunoSEQ multiplex PCR; TCRdb's version includes in-frame clones alone and lacks a portion of them. The top ten hold about 9% of the sample, which has tens of thousands of clones, around four fifths seen once. The source material was peripheral blood. The receptors here all came from a human donor in a cohort sampled during active COVID-19.

In its sample, this clone was seen once. This chain uses TRBV7-2 with TRBJ2-7; D is perhaps TRBD1 (6 bases). CDR3 length: 15 residues. Germline lookup yields CDR1 SGHTA and CDR2 FQGNSA. V was pared by 6 bases and J by 2 bases, with 17 bases between. The CDR3 spells CASSPDGTPAYEQYF. The CDR3 DNA follows: TGTGCCAGCAGTCCGGACGGGACACCAGCCTACGAGCAGTACTTC.

In this sample, this clone turned up once. V gene TRBV9 combines with J gene TRBJ2-3, with D unresolved. CDR3 length: 13 amino acids. V was cut by 4 bases and J by 2 bases, with 8 bases left in between. The germline V gene has CDR1 SGDLS and CDR2 YYNGEE. The CDR3 sequence is CASSHGSTDTQYF. For the CDR3, the DNA is TGTGCCAGCAGCCATGGCTCCACAGATACGCAGTATTTT.

The V call is TRBV19, the J call TRBJ2-4, with D uncertain. The germline V gene has CDR1 LNHDA and CDR2 SQIVND (reference sequence). Trimming shortened V by 1 base and J by 3 bases, and 13 bases separated the two germline ends. The CDR3 extends over 16 amino acids. For the CDR3, the DNA is TGTGCCAGTAGTATAGTCCCCCAGTTTGGCAAAAACATTCAGTACTTC. It translates to CASSIVPQFGKNIQYF. Full variable domain (rest looked up from reference TRBV19 and TRBJ2-4): DGGITQSPKYLFRKEGQNVTLSCEQNLNHDAMYWYRQDPGQGLRLIYYSQIVNDFQKGDIAEGYSVSREKKESFPLTVTSAQKNPTAFYLCASSIVPQFGKNIQYFGAGTRLSVL.

This rearrangement joins TRBV10-3 to TRBJ1-6; the match to TRBD1 covers 7 bases. CDR1 ENHRY and CDR2 SYGVKD come from the germline V gene. V gave up 6 bases and J gave up 8 bases; unmatched junction bases: 10. This CDR3 is built from 15 residues. The chain's CDR3 is CAIRPGQKIDSPLHF. CDR3 DNA sequence: TGTGCCATCAGACCGGGACAGAAGATTGATTCACCCCTCCACTTT.

The rearrangement uses TRBV10-3 and TRBJ2-7, with a possible D match to TRBD2 (5 bases). The germline CDR1 and CDR2 sequences are ENHRY and SYGVKD. Trimming pared 4 bases from V and 1 base from J, leaving 14 bases between. The CDR3 covers 15 residues. This chain's CDR3 is CAISGGQRPSYEQYF. The CDR3 DNA is TGTGCCATCAGTGGCGGCCAGCGGCCTTCCTACGAGCAGTACTTC.

This clone has a handful of counts. The chain couples TRBV27 to TRBJ2-5, with 13 bases aligning to TRBD2. The CDR3 consists of 15 residues. V lost 8 bases and J lost 4; bases outside the gene matches: 7. The germline CDR1 and CDR2 sequences are MNHEY and SMNVEV (reference sequence). CDR3 region: CASHRTSGGAETQYF. Written as DNA, the CDR3 is TGTGCCAGCCATAGAACTAGCGGGGGGGCAGAGACCCAGTACTTC.

This clone turned up a few times. The chain has TRBV24-1 and TRBJ2-7; D ambiguous. Germline V lookup: CDR1 KGHDR, CDR2 SFDVKD. This CDR3 comprises 15 residues. Trimming shortened V by 4 bases and J by 1 base, and 13 bases separated the two germline ends. Written as DNA, the CDR3 is TGTGCCACCAGTGACCACCCGGGTAGGTCCTACGAGCAGTACTTC. It translates to CATSDHPGRSYEQYF.

The genes are TRBV27 and TRBJ2-1; TRBD1 matches 7 bases. V shed 1 base and J 4 bases; nucleotides not matched to a gene: 1. This CDR3 region has 14 residues. Per germline, CDR1 MNHEY and CDR2 SMNVEV (reference sequence). CDR3 sequence (DNA): TGTGCCAGCAGTTTATTACAGGGGTACAATGAGCAGTTCTTC. This gives the protein CASSLLQGYNEQFF.

The V gene is TRBV6-5, the J gene TRBJ1-1; TRBD1 matches at 8 bases. The CDR3 contains 12 residues. The V and J ends lost 6 bases and 8 bases, in that order; junction bases with no gene match: 5. Germline values: CDR1 MNHEY, CDR2 SVGAGI. DNA of the CDR3: TGTGCCAGCAGACGACAGGGGCAAGAAGCTTTCTTT. Protein: CASRRQGQEAFF.

The rearrangement uses TRBV5-6 and TRBJ2-7; possible D gene TRBD1, 5 bases. Trimming removed 0 bases from V and 3 bases from J, with 16 bases in between. CDR1 is SGHDT, CDR2 YYEEEE, per germline. The CDR3 loop spans 16 amino acids. The CDR3 is CASSLAARRDGYEQYF. CDR3 DNA: TGTGCCAGCAGCTTGGCAGCTCGCAGGGATGGCTACGAGCAGTACTTC.

The chain uses TRBV5-6 and TRBJ2-7; 9 bases agree with TRBD2. V shed 4 bases, J shed 3 bases, and the junction held 11 bases outside the gene matches. CDR1 and CDR2 from the germline V gene are SGHDT and YYEEEE. This CDR3 region has 16 residues. CDR3 DNA: TGTGCCAGCAGCGGCGCTTTAGCGGGAGCGAGCTACGAGCAGTACTTC. Translating it yields CASSGALAGASYEQYF.

By frequency in the sample, this clone is medium-sized. This chain joins TRBV30 and TRBJ1-2; D is ambiguous. In germline, CDR1 is GTSNPN, CDR2 SVGIG (reference sequence). V lost 0 bases and J 8 bases, leaving 7 bases between the germline ends. There are 11 residues in the CDR3. CDR3 protein: CAWSVGWGYTF. In DNA form, the CDR3 reads TGTGCCTGGAGTGTTGGCTGGGGCTACACCTTC.

This clone appeared once. This chain connects TRBV20-1 to TRBJ2-1; D remains unclear. The CDR3 sequence is 11 residues long. V was cut by 5 bases and J by 9 bases, with 11 bases left in between. CDR1 is DFQATT and CDR2 is SNEGSKA in the germline V gene (reference sequence). CDR3 nucleotide sequence: TGCAGTGCTCCGATAGCTGGTGAGCAGTTCTTC. Protein product: CSAPIAGEQFF.

CDR3 loop: CASSLSGSLYEQYF. The CDR3 DNA sequence: TGTGCCAGCAGTCTAAGCGGGAGTCTTTACGAGCAGTACTTC. The V call is TRBV7-2, the J call TRBJ2-7, with TRBD2 matching 8 bases. Germline V gene sequence: CDR1 SGHTA, CDR2 FQGNSA. This CDR3 is built from 14 residues. V lost 6 bases and J lost 4; bases outside the gene matches: 8.

The chain carries TRBV25-1 and TRBJ2-6; 7 bases are shared with TRBD1. After removal of 2 bases from V and 4 bases from J, the junction contained 5 bases not matched to a gene. The CDR3 consists of 16 residues. Germline V CDR1 and CDR2: MGHDK, SYGVNS. The CDR3 region is CASSENRGAGANVLTF. The CDR3 DNA follows: TGTGCCAGCAGTGAAAACAGGGGAGCCGGGGCCAACGTCCTGACTTTC.